The 22 T cell receptor beta chains below were found in one sample sequenced in a study of T cell repertoires in cytomegalovirus infection. TCRdb fed the reads into MiXCR, producing one record per CDR3 protein. Of over 100,000 distinct CDR3 sequences in the sample, around 9.1% were seen once. The antigens of these receptors remain unknown. Sample: PBMCs, sequenced either directly or after in vitro stimulation (not recorded which). The receptors were sampled from a human donor in good health (CMV status not recorded). Some clones in this sample may be carry-over from other donors' samples.

Sample share makes this clonotype medium-sized. The chain joins TRBV7-8 to TRBJ2-3; D is undetermined. Looked up from germline, CDR1 is SGHVS and CDR2 is FQNEAQ. CDR3 size: 14 residues. V was trimmed by 1 base and J by 2 bases, leaving 7 bases between them. CDR3 region: CASSLETTTDTQYF. The DNA of the CDR3 is TGTGCCAGCAGCTTAGAGACGACCACAGATACGCAGTATTTT.

J is TRBJ2-3 and V is TRBV5-1; no firm D call. This CDR3 region has 13 residues. V was clipped by 0 bases and J by 4 bases, with 6 bases between them. Germline V gene sequence: CDR1 SGHRS, CDR2 YFSETQ. CDR3 in amino acids: CASSLATADTQYF. The CDR3, as DNA: TGCGCCAGCAGCTTGGCCACAGCAGATACGCAGTATTTT. Full variable domain (missing parts from reference TRBV5-1 and TRBJ2-3): KAGVTQTPRYLIKTRGQQVTLSCSPISGHRSVSWYQQTPGQGLQFLFEYFSETQRNKGNFPGRFSGRQFSNSRSEMNVSTLELGDSALYLCASSLATADTQYFGPGTRLTVL.

The chain joins TRBV15 to TRBJ2-3; D might be TRBD2 (6 bases). Trimming cost V 0 bases and J 0 bases, with 13 bases left between them. Germline V CDR1 and CDR2: LNHNV, YYDKDF (reference sequence). The length of the CDR3 is 17 residues. The CDR3 loop reads CATSRDLSGLSTDTQYF. The CDR3 DNA follows: TGTGCCACCAGCAGAGATCTCTCGGGACTTAGCACAGATACGCAGTATTTT.

This clonotype has just a few counts. The V and J genes are TRBV6-2 or TRBV6-3 and TRBJ2-7, with TRBD1 as a possible D gene (5 bases). V dropped 8 bases and J dropped 2 bases, with 10 bases sitting between them. This CDR3 is built from 12 residues. Looked up from germline, CDR1 is MNHEY and CDR2 is SVGEGT. The CDR3 spells CASGQDTYEQYF. In DNA, the CDR3 is TGTGCCAGCGGGCAGGACACCTACGAGCAGTACTTC.

This clonotype was recorded a few times. The genes are TRBV5-1 and TRBJ2-7, with D perhaps TRBD1 (5 bases). V shed 0 bases and J shed 1 base, with 11 bases lying between them. This CDR3 region has 15 residues. Germline values: CDR1 SGHRS, CDR2 YFSETQ. DNA of the CDR3: TGCGCCAGCAGCTTGGCCCAGGGCATGTCCTACGAGCAGTACTTC. Translating it yields CASSLAQGMSYEQYF.

The sample holds many counts of this clonotype. V usage is TRBV7-8 and J usage is TRBJ2-2; D remains unclear. The V end lost 8 bases, the J end lost 4 bases, and 14 bases lay between the germline ends. In germline, CDR1 is SGHVS, CDR2 FQNEAQ. The length of the CDR3 is 14 residues. CDR3 region: CASAMAEITGELFF. In DNA form, the CDR3 reads TGTGCCAGCGCCATGGCGGAAATCACCGGGGAGCTGTTTTTT.

Many counts were recorded for this clonotype. This chain connects TRBV6-2 or TRBV6-3 to TRBJ1-2; tentative D call: TRBD1 (5 bases). With 5 bases removed from V and 0 bases from J, the gap between germline ends came to 13 bases. Germline CDR1 reads MNHEY; CDR2 reads SVGEGT. The CDR3 covers 15 residues. In DNA form, the CDR3 reads TGTGCCAGCAGTCCGACAGCGACGGCTAACTATGGCTACACCTTC. Its translation: CASSPTATANYGYTF.

This clonotype was counted at least ten times. V gene TRBV19 combines with J gene TRBJ2-7; D is ambiguous. Germline CDR1 is LNHDA and CDR2 is SQIVND (reference sequence). The V end lost 5 bases, the J end lost 3 bases, and 20 bases lay between the germline ends. The CDR3 runs 16 residues. As DNA, the CDR3 is TGTGCCAGTAGTCCCCCTCGTGGTACTGTAATCTACGAGCAGTACTTC. Translating gives CASSPPRGTVIYEQYF.

This clonotype was counted at least ten times. The gene calls are TRBV29-1 and TRBJ2-1; D could derive from TRBD1 or TRBD2 (6 bases each). Germline V gene sequence: CDR1 SQVTM, CDR2 ANQGSEA. V was cut by 5 bases and J by 4 bases, with 12 bases left in between. This CDR3 is 13 amino acids long. The CDR3, as DNA: TGCAGCGTTCAAGGGGGACTTTACAATGAGCAGTTCTTC. Encoded protein: CSVQGGLYNEQFF.

The sample holds many counts of this clonotype. This rearrangement joins TRBV7-8 to TRBJ2-7; 12 bases match TRBD2. V shed 1 base and J 6 bases; nucleotides not matched to a gene: 1. There are 14 residues in the CDR3. The germline V gene encodes CDR1 SGHVS and CDR2 FQNEAQ. This CDR3 is CASSLGLAGAEQYV. The DNA for the CDR3 is TGTGCCAGCAGCTTAGGACTAGCGGGAGCCGAGCAGTACGTC.

Regarding this clonotype: The junction and the germline gene differ at one end; a read error may be behind it. The chain combines TRBV4-1 with TRBJ1-5; possibly TRBD1 for D (5 bases). The CDR3 spans 14 residues. Germline V gene sequence: CDR1 MGHRA, CDR2 YSYEKL. The CDR3 nucleotides read TGTGCCAGCAGCCAGGTGGGGACCAATCAGCCCCAGCATTTT. It yields the protein CASSQVGTNQPQHF.

The chain uses TRBV19 and TRBJ1-1; 7 positions match TRBD1. The germline CDR1 and CDR2 sequences are LNHDA and SQIVND (reference sequence). After removal of 4 bases from V and 2 bases from J, the junction contained 7 bases not matched to a gene. The CDR3 runs 15 residues. CDR3 in DNA: TGTGCCAGTAGTACATCAAGACAGGGAAACACTGAAGCTTTCTTT. This gives the protein CASSTSRQGNTEAFF. Combining the CDR3 with reference TRBV19 and TRBJ1-1 gives the whole variable domain DGGITQSPKYLFRKEGQNVTLSCEQNLNHDAMYWYRQDPGQGLRLIYYSQIVNDFQKGDIAEGYSVSREKKESFPLTVTSAQKNPTAFYLCASSTSRQGNTEAFFGQGTRLTVV.

The chain links TRBV6-6 to TRBJ2-5; D not resolved. The V and J ends lost 5 bases and 5 bases respectively, with 9 bases between them. The CDR3 length is 12 residues. CDR1 MNHNY and CDR2 SVGAGI come from the germline V gene (reference sequence). The CDR3 spells CASSTPTETQYF. CDR3 in DNA: TGTGCCAGCAGTACACCGACGGAGACCCAGTACTTC.

This clonotype came up many times. This chain joins TRBV7-2 and TRBJ2-3; a weak D match, TRBD2 (6 bases). The V gene's germline CDR1 is SGHTA and CDR2 FQGNSA. The CDR3 sequence is 14 residues long. V was trimmed by 3 bases and J by 2 bases, leaving 9 bases between them. The CDR3 bases are TGTGCCAGCAGCTTCGGGACTTCCACAGATACGCAGTATTTT. This encodes CASSFGTSTDTQYF.

This clonotype was counted at least ten times. The chain employs TRBV28 and TRBJ2-1; 7 positions match TRBD1. Germline loops: CDR1 MDHEN, CDR2 SYDVKM. V dropped 5 bases and J dropped 4; count of bases not matched to a gene: 5. CDR3 size: 14 residues. CDR3: CASSLQGKYNEQFF. The CDR3 DNA follows: TGTGCCAGCAGTCTACAGGGGAAATACAATGAGCAGTTCTTC. The entire variable domain, with the rest obtained from reference TRBV28 and TRBJ2-1, is as follows: DVKVTQSSRYLVKRTGEKVFLECVQDMDHENMFWYRQDPGLGLRLIYFSYDVKMKEKGDIPEGYSVSREKKERFSLILESASTNQTSMYLCASSLQGKYNEQFFGPGTRLTVL.

The genes are TRBV29-1 and TRBJ2-3; no firm D call. Germline V CDR1 and CDR2: SQVTM, ANQGSEA. V was pared by 5 bases and J by 4 bases, with 16 bases between. The CDR3 loop spans 14 amino acids. The CDR3 protein is CSVQVSGPSDTQYF. Here the CDR3 DNA reads TGCAGCGTTCAGGTGTCAGGACCGTCAGATACGCAGTATTTT.

This clonotype was recorded many times. The rearrangement joins TRBV12-3 or TRBV12-4 to TRBJ1-4; 7 bases align to TRBD1. The CDR3 is made up of 16 amino acids. J gave up 7 bases and V 5 bases, and 13 bases lay outside the gene matches. CDR3 protein: CASSRGGAGRVEKLFF. The CDR3 DNA follows: TGTGCCAGCAGTCGAGGGGGCGCAGGGAGGGTTGAAAAACTGTTTTTT.

This clonotype qualifies as medium-sized. The chain is built from TRBV7-3 and TRBJ2-2; D is uncertain. Per the germline V gene, CDR1 is SGHTA and CDR2 is FQGTGA. The CDR3 totals 12 residues. Trimming stripped 2 bases from V and 9 bases from J, with 7 bases between. The CDR3 DNA is TGTGCCAGCAGCTTATTAGGCCGGGAGCTGTTTTTT. It yields the protein CASSLLGRELFF.

The chain employs TRBV7-6 and TRBJ2-5; 8 nucleotides agree with TRBD2. V was clipped by 5 bases and J by 0 bases; unmatched bases: 5. The CDR3 runs to 15 residues. Germline CDR1 and CDR2: SGHVS and FNYEAQ. The CDR3 region is CASSPRREDQETQYF. The DNA for the CDR3 is TGTGCCAGCAGCCCCAGGCGGGAGGACCAAGAGACCCAGTACTTC.

This clonotype has ten or more counts. The V call is TRBV19, the J call TRBJ2-2, with 14 bases matching TRBD2. Trimming took 5 bases from V and 7 from J; bases not matched to a gene: 6. Germline V CDR1 and CDR2: LNHDA, SQIVND (reference sequence). This CDR3 has 16 residues. This chain's CDR3 is CASSLGLAGGVGELFF. DNA of the CDR3: TGTGCCAGTAGTCTTGGACTAGCGGGAGGAGTCGGGGAGCTGTTTTTT.

This clonotype was observed a handful of times. V gene TRBV7-9 combines with J gene TRBJ2-7, with unresolved D. The CDR3 length is 13 residues. CDR1 and CDR2 from the germline V gene are SEHNR and FQNEAQ (reference sequence). Between the trimmed V and J ends, which lost 1 base and 7 bases, there was a span of 11 bases. The CDR3: CASSLETLGEQYF. DNA for the CDR3: TGTGCCAGCAGCTTAGAAACCTTGGGGGAGCAGTACTTC.

The chain combines TRBV7-2 with TRBJ2-5, with a tentative D call TRBD1 (6 bases). This CDR3 is built from 14 residues. The germline CDR1 and CDR2 sequences are SGHTA and FQGNSA. V gave up 5 bases and J gave up 5 bases, with 15 bases separating them. CDR3 bases: TGTGCCAGCAGCCCAACGACTGGGGGCGAGACCCAGTACTTC. The encoded protein is CASSPTTGGETQYF.